The 22 T cell receptor beta chains below all came from one sample that was sequenced in a study of T cells after yellow fever vaccination. TCRdb recomputed calls from the 5' RACE reads with MiXCR, one row per CDR3 protein. This table has 300,000 to 400,000 distinct CDR3 sequences, about 12% appearing once. Sequencing used CD4+ T cells sorted from PBMCs, obtained 15 days after the yellow fever booster vaccination. The source of these receptors is a man aged 18 to 30 who received the YFV17D yellow fever vaccine.

This clonotype has just a few counts. The chain links TRBV9 to TRBJ2-3, with 7 bases identical to TRBD2. CDR1 is SGDLS, CDR2 YYNGEE, per germline. The length of the CDR3 is 16 residues. V was pared by 4 bases and J by 3 bases, with 11 bases of the junction left unmatched. CDR3 nucleotides: TGTGCCAGCAGCCCCCGTGTAGCGGGTGGGACAGATACGCAGTATTTT. Protein sequence: CASSPRVAGGTDTQYF. The whole variable domain, filled in from reference TRBV9 and TRBJ2-3, reads DSGVTQTPKHLITATGQRVTLRCSPRSGDLSVYWYQQSLDQGLQFLIQYYNGEERAKGNILERFSAQQFPDLHSELNLSSLELGDSALYFCASSPRVAGGTDTQYFGPGTRLTVL.

The chain uses TRBV20-1 and TRBJ2-3; 9 nucleotides align to TRBD2. This CDR3 contains 13 residues. J lost 4 bases, V lost 7 bases, and 6 bases had no gene match. CDR1 and CDR2 from the germline V gene are DFQATT and SNEGSKA (reference sequence). CDR3 DNA: TGCAGTGTTAGCGGGGGCCTCGCAGATACGCAGTATTTT. Residues: CSVSGGLADTQYF.

This chain joins TRBV30 and TRBJ2-3, with no clear D. Germline values: CDR1 GTSNPN, CDR2 SVGIG (reference sequence). The CDR3 is 12 residues long. Between the trimmed V and J ends, which lost 1 base and 5 bases, there was a span of 7 bases. The CDR3, as DNA: TGTGCCTGGAGTGCTATGGGAGATACGCAGTATTTT. Residues: CAWSAMGDTQYF.

The genes are TRBV7-6 and TRBJ2-3; 12 bases match TRBD2. Germline lookup yields CDR1 SGHVS and CDR2 FNYEAQ. V trimming: 2 bases; J trimming: 5 bases; junction bases outside the gene matches: 2. The length of the CDR3 is 15 residues. In DNA form, the CDR3 reads TGTGCCAGCAGCTTACTAGCGGGGGGGCAAGATACGCAGTATTTT. This translates into CASSLLAGGQDTQYF.

Many counts were recorded for this clonotype. J is TRBJ2-3 and V is TRBV7-2, with 7 bases matching TRBD2. Germline CDR1 and CDR2: SGHTA and FQGNSA. Unmatched junction bases numbered 7, after V lost 10 bases and J lost 0 bases. The CDR3 consists of 14 residues. As DNA, the CDR3 is TGTGCCACTCGGCAGCGGGGTAGCACAGATACGCAGTATTTT. Protein sequence: CATRQRGSTDTQYF.

This clonotype was seen only a few times. The CDR3, as DNA: TGTGCCACCAGTGGCAGGTCGACTGAAGCTTTCTTT. Protein: CATSGRSTEAFF. This chain links TRBV24-1 with TRBJ1-1; D ambiguous. This CDR3 is built from 12 residues. With 5 bases removed from V and 5 bases from J, the gap between germline ends came to 8 bases. CDR1 and CDR2 (germline): KGHDR, SFDVKD.

This clonotype was detected a few times. V usage is TRBV28 and J usage is TRBJ2-1; D is undetermined. The germline CDR1 and CDR2 sequences are MDHEN and SYDVKM. V was trimmed by 3 bases and J by 6 bases, leaving 12 bases between them. The CDR3 has 14 residues. CDR3 region: CASSLVDRANEQFF. As DNA, the CDR3 is TGTGCCAGCAGTTTGGTTGACCGGGCCAATGAGCAGTTCTTC.

V is TRBV12-3 or TRBV12-4 and J is TRBJ2-5; D is possibly TRBD2 (5 bases). The CDR3 consists of 13 residues. V was cut by 3 bases and J by 10 bases, with 15 bases left in between. The CDR3 nucleotides read TGTGCCAGCAGTTTTGGGTTAGCCGGGATCCAGTACTTC. Its translation is CASSFGLAGIQYF.

The rearrangement uses TRBV30 and TRBJ1-5; TRBD1 aligns across 7 bases. CDR1 is GTSNPN and CDR2 is SVGIG in the germline V gene (reference sequence). There are 14 residues in the CDR3. V was clipped by 3 bases and J by 2 bases; unmatched bases: 4. The CDR3 region has the DNA TGTGCCTGGAGCACCGGACAGGGCAATCAGCCCCAGCATTTT. It encodes CAWSTGQGNQPQHF. Variable domain in full (rest from reference TRBV30 and TRBJ1-5): SQTIHQWPATLVQPVGSPLSLECTVEGTSNPNLYWYRQAAGRGLQLLFYSVGIGQISSEVPQNLSASRPQDRQFILSSKKLLLSDSGFYLCAWSTGQGNQPQHFGDGTRLSIL.

The chain recombines TRBV7-9 with TRBJ2-1; 10 bases line up with TRBD1. Germline V gene sequence: CDR1 SEHNR, CDR2 FQNEAQ (reference sequence). The CDR3 has 16 amino acids. J gave up 4 bases and V 5 bases, and 8 bases lay outside the gene matches. CDR3 in amino acids: CASSPRQGAGYNEQFF. The CDR3 DNA reads as TGTGCCAGCAGCCCTCGACAGGGGGCAGGATACAATGAGCAGTTCTTC.

This clonotype came up a few times. CDR3 nucleotides: TGTGCCAGCAGCCCCAATGCAGGGCTTCGTGAAAAACTGTTTTTT. Amino acid sequence: CASSPNAGLREKLFF. The chain combines TRBV7-2 with TRBJ1-4, with D possibly matching TRBD1 (5 bases). The CDR3 sequence is 15 residues long. Between the trimmed V and J ends, which lost 5 bases and 7 bases, there was a span of 17 bases. Germline V lookup: CDR1 SGHTA, CDR2 FQGNSA.

In its sample, this clonotype was seen a few times. This rearrangement joins TRBV11-2 to TRBJ1-2; a possible D gene is TRBD1 (5 bases). The V end lost 6 bases, the J end lost 6 bases, and 20 bases lay between the germline ends. The germline V gene has CDR1 SGHAT and CDR2 FQNNGV. The length of the CDR3 is 15 residues. CDR3 loop: CASRSSWDRANGYTF. In nucleotides, the CDR3 is TGTGCCAGCAGGTCGTCATGGGACCGAGCCAATGGCTACACCTTC.

This clonotype was observed a handful of times. The DNA for the CDR3 is TGTGCCAGCAGTTTCCAGGGCGGACAGCCCCAGCATTTT. This gives the protein CASSFQGGQPQHF. V gene TRBV12-3 or TRBV12-4 combines with J gene TRBJ1-5; the D gene is possibly TRBD1 (5 bases). This CDR3 is built from 13 residues. Trimming took 3 bases from V and 7 from J, leaving 10 bases between them.

This clonotype has only a few counts. The chain uses TRBV2 and TRBJ2-6, with a possible D match to TRBD1 (6 bases). Deletions cut 9 bases from V and 0 bases from J, with 12 bases between. This CDR3 region has 15 residues. Germline loops: CDR1 SNHLY, CDR2 FYNNEI. CDR3 DNA: TGTGCCAGAGGGACACTTTACTCTGGGGCCAACGTCCTGACTTTC. It specifies CARGTLYSGANVLTF.

The chain is built from TRBV3-1 and TRBJ2-7, with TRBD1 matching 7 bases. CDR3 size: 14 residues. The trim removed 3 bases at V and 5 bases at J, leaving 7 bases unmatched. Germline values: CDR1 LGHDT, CDR2 YNNKEL (reference sequence). Written as DNA, the CDR3 is TGTGCCAGCAGCCACGGACAGGTAATCGACGAGCAGTACTTC. Amino acid sequence: CASSHGQVIDEQYF.

The V and J genes are TRBV10-3 and TRBJ1-1; D is ambiguous. The CDR3 has 14 amino acids. V dropped 3 bases and J dropped 1 base, with 9 bases sitting between them. Germline loops: CDR1 ENHRY, CDR2 SYGVKD. This CDR3 reads CAISDLRANTEAFF. The CDR3, as DNA: TGTGCCATCAGTGACCTGAGGGCGAACACTGAAGCTTTCTTT.

The chain combines TRBV4-3 with TRBJ2-5, with 8 bases that match TRBD1. The CDR3 is 15 residues long. J lost 4 bases, V lost 3 bases, and 7 bases had no gene match. The V gene's germline CDR1 is LGHNA and CDR2 YSLEER. The CDR3 loop is CASSQSTGERETQYF. CDR3 in DNA: TGCGCCAGCAGCCAGTCGACAGGGGAGCGAGAGACCCAGTACTTC.

This clonotype has just a few counts. The genes are TRBV5-1 and TRBJ2-3, with 11 positions matching TRBD1. The germline V gene encodes CDR1 SGHRS and CDR2 YFSETQ. The CDR3 loop spans 14 amino acids. Trimming took 4 bases from V and 5 from J; bases not matched to a gene: 3. CDR3 sequence: CASSLGQGVDTQYF. CDR3 bases: TGCGCCAGCAGCCTGGGACAGGGGGTAGATACGCAGTATTTT. Complete variable domain (other parts from reference TRBV5-1 and TRBJ2-3): KAGVTQTPRYLIKTRGQQVTLSCSPISGHRSVSWYQQTPGQGLQFLFEYFSETQRNKGNFPGRFSGRQFSNSRSEMNVSTLELGDSALYLCASSLGQGVDTQYFGPGTRLTVL.

This clonotype turned up a few times. The J gene is TRBJ1-1, the V gene TRBV6-5; D unresolved. Trimming left V 2 bases short and J 7 bases short, with 11 bases between. The CDR3 totals 13 residues. The germline CDR1 and CDR2 sequences are MNHEY and SVGAGI. The CDR3 DNA reads as TGTGCCAGCAGTTACCCGGGTGAGAGTGAAGCTTTCTTT. Translating it yields CASSYPGESEAFF.

The chain has TRBV15 and TRBJ1-2, with D maybe TRBD1 (5 bases). This CDR3 region has 13 residues. Trimming took off 4 bases at V and 8 bases at J, with 14 bases between the two ends. CDR1 is LNHNV, CDR2 YYDKDF, per germline (reference sequence). In nucleotides, the CDR3 is TGTGCCACCAGCACCGGGGGGGGTAACGGCTACACCTTC. Translation: CATSTGGGNGYTF.

V gene TRBV20-1 combines with J gene TRBJ1-5, with 8 bases lining up with TRBD1. CDR3 length: 17 residues. J was trimmed by 0 bases and V by 5 bases; bases with no gene match: 12. Germline loops: CDR1 DFQATT, CDR2 SNEGSKA (reference sequence). Written as DNA, the CDR3 is TGCAGTGCTTGGACAGGGTCAGACTTATATAGCAATCAGCCCCAGCATTTT. It specifies CSAWTGSDLYSNQPQHF.

This clonotype appeared many times. V gene TRBV5-1 combines with J gene TRBJ1-1, with 10 bases aligning to TRBD1. Germline V CDR1 and CDR2: SGHRS, YFSETQ. J was trimmed by 11 bases and V by 2 bases; bases with no gene match: 6. There are 13 residues in the CDR3. The CDR3 sequence: CASSFYGTGAAFF. CDR3 coding DNA: TGCGCCAGCAGCTTCTATGGGACAGGGGCCGCTTTCTTT.